This entry is about one T cell receptor beta chain. The sample comes from a study of blood T cell repertoires in COVID-19. Study at large: Researchers got acute and convalescent COVID-19 samples from the United States, Italy and Spain. PBMCs, B-cell-depleted T cells, or T cells were the source of the cDNA or gDNA that made up the material.

Germline trimming cut 5 bases from V and 3 bases from J; bases unmatched to any gene: 9. The CDR3 sequence is 16 residues long. Germline values: CDR1 SGHNT, CDR2 YENEEA. In the original analysis: Reference gene primer amplification yielded estimated nucleated cell counts. The method was immunoSEQ multiplex PCR; TCRdb's version includes in-frame clones alone and lacks a portion of them. V, J and clone size were drawn from that table, and D and trimming were deduced from the DNA. This table holds some 450,000 clones, around 89% found once. Material: peripheral blood. The receptor's source is a woman aged 45 to 65 with COVID-19, enrolled during active disease. This rearrangement joins TRBV11-3 to TRBJ2-2; TRBD1 matches at 7 bases. This CDR3 reads CASSPRQGYDTGELFF. The CDR3 DNA follows: TGTGCCAGCAGCCCTAGACAGGGTTACGACACCGGGGAGCTGTTTTTT.